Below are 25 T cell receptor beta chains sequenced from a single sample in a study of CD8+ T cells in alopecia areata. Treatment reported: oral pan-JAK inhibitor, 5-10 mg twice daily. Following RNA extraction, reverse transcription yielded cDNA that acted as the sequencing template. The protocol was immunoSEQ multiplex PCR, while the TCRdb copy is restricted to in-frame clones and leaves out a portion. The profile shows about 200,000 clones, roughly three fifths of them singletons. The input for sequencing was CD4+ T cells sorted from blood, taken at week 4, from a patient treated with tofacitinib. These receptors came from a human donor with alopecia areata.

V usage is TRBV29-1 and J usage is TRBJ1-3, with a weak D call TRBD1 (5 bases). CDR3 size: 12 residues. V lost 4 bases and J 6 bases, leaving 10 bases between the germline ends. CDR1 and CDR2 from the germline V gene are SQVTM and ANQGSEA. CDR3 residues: CSVAPGENTIYF. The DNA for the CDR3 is TGCAGCGTTGCCCCGGGGGAAAACACCATATATTTT.

CDR3 protein: CAWSKLGGNTEAFF. The CDR3 nucleotides read TGTGCCTGGAGTAAGTTAGGGGGCAACACTGAAGCTTTCTTT. The gene calls are TRBV30 and TRBJ1-1; 7 positions match TRBD1. Per germline, CDR1 GTSNPN and CDR2 SVGIG (reference sequence). V trimming: 2 bases; J trimming: 2 bases; junction bases outside the gene matches: 5. The CDR3 runs to 14 residues.

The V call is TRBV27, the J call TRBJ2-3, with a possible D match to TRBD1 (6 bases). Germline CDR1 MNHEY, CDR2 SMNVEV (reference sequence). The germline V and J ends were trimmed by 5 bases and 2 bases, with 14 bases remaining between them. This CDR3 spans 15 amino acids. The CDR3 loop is CASSTRRTATDTQYF. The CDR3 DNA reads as TGTGCCAGCAGTACCCGACGGACAGCCACAGATACGCAGTATTTT.

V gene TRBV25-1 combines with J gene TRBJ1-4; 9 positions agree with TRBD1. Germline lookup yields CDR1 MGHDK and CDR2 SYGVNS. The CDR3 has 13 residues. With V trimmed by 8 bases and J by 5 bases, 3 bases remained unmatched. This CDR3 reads CASRQGGNEKLFF. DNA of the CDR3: TGTGCCAGCCGACAGGGGGGAAATGAAAAACTGTTTTTT.

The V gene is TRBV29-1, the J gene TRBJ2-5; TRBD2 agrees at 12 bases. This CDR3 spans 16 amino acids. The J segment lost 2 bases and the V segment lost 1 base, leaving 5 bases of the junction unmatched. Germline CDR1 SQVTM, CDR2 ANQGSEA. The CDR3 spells CSVEGLAGAEQETQYF. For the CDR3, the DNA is TGCAGCGTTGAAGGACTAGCGGGGGCCGAACAAGAGACCCAGTACTTC. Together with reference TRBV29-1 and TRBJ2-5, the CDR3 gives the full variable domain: SAVISQKPSRDICQRGTSLTIQCQVDSQVTMMFWYRQQPGQSLTLIATANQGSEATYESGFVIDKFPISRPNLTFSTLTVSNMSPEDSSIYLCSVEGLAGAEQETQYFGPGTRLLVL.

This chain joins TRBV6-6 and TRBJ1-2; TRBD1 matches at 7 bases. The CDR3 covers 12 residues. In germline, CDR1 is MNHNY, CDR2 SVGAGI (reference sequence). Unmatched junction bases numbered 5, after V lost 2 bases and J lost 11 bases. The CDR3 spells CASSYGTVSYTF. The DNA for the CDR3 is TGTGCCAGCAGTTACGGGACAGTGAGTTACACCTTC.

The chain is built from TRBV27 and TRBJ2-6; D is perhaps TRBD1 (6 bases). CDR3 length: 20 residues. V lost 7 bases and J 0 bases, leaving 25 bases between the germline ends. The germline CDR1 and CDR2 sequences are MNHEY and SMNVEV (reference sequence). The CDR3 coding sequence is TGTGCCAGCACAAGTTTCCTAAGGCCAGGGGTGGCCTCTGGGGCCAACGTCCTGACTTTC. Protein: CASTSFLRPGVASGANVLTF.

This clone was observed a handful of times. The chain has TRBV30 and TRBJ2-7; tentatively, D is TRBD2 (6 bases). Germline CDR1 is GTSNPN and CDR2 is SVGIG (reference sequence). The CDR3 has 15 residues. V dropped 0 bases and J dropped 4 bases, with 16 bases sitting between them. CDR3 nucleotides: TGTGCCTGGAGTGTACAGGTGGGAGGACCTTACGAGCAGTACTTC. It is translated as CAWSVQVGGPYEQYF.

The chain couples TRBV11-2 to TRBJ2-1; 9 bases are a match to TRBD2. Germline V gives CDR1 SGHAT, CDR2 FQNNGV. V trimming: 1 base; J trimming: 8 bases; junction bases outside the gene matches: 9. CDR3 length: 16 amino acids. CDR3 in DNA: TGTGCCAGCAGCTTAGTGGGTCTAGCGGGGAGCTATGAGCAGTTCTTC. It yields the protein CASSLVGLAGSYEQFF.

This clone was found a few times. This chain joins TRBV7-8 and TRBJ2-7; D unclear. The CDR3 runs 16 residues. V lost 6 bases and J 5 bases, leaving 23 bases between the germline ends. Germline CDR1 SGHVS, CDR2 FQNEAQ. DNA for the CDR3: TGTGCCAGCAGTTACCTCAGCTTGGGCACTGATAACGAGCAGTACTTC. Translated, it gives CASSYLSLGTDNEQYF.

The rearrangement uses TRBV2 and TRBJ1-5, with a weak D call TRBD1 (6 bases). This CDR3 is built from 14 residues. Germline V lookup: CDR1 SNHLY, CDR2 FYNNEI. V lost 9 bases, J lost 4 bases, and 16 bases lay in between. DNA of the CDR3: TGTGCCAGTTACAGGGATGGGGGGAATCAGCCCCAGCATTTT. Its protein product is CASYRDGGNQPQHF.

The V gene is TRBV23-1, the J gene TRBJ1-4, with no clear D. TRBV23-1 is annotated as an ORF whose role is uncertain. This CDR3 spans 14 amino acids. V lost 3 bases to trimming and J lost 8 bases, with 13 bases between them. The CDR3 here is CASSHWAGGEKLFF. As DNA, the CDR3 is TGCGCCAGCAGTCATTGGGCAGGAGGGGAAAAACTGTTTTTT.

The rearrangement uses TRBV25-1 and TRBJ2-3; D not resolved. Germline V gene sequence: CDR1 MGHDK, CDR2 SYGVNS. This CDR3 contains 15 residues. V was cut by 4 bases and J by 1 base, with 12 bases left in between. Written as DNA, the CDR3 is TGTGCCAGCAGTGGGTGGGGTCGTGGCACAGATACGCAGTATTTT. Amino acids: CASSGWGRGTDTQYF. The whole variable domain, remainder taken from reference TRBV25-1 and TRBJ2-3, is EADIYQTPRYLVIGTGKKITLECSQTMGHDKMYWYQQDPGMELHLIHYSYGVNSTEKGDLSSESTVSRIRTEHFPLTLESARPSHTSQYLCASSGWGRGTDTQYFGPGTRLTVL.

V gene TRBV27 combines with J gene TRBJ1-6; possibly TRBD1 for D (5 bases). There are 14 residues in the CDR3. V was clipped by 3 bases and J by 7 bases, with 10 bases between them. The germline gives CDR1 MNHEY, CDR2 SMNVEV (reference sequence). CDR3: CASSFRGHNSPLHF. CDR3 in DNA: TGTGCCAGCAGTTTCCGGGGCCACAATTCACCCCTCCACTTT.

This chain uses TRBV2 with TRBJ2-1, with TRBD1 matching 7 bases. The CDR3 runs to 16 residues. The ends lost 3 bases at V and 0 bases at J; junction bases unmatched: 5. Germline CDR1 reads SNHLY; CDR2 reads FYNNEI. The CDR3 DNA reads TGTGCCAGCAGTGACCGGCCAGGGGGCTCCTACAATGAGCAGTTCTTC. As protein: CASSDRPGGSYNEQFF.

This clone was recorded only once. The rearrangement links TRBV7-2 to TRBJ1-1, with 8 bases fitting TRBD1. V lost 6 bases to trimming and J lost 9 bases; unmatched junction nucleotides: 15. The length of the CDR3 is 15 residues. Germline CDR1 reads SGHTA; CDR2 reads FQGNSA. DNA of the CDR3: TGTGCCAGCAGTCAGAGTCAGGGGGCCTGGGGTAAAGCTTTCTTT. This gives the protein CASSQSQGAWGKAFF.

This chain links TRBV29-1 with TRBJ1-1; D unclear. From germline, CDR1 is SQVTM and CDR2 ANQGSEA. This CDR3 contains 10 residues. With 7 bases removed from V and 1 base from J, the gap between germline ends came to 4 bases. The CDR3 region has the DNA TGCAGCGCTACGAACACTGAAGCTTTCTTT. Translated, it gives CSATNTEAFF.

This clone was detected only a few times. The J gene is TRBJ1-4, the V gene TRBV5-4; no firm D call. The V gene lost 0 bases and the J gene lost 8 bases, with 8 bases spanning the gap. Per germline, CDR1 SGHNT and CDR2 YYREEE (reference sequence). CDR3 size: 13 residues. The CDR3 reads CASSLAGGEKLFF. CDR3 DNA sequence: TGTGCCAGCAGCTTGGCGGGAGGAGAAAAACTGTTTTTT.

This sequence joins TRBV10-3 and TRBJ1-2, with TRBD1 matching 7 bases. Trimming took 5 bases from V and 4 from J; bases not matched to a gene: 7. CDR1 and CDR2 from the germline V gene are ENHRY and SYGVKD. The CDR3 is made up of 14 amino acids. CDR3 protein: CAISTGQDVYGYTF. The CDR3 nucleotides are TGTGCCATCAGTACTGGACAGGACGTCTATGGCTACACCTTC.

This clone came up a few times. The DNA of the CDR3 is TGTGCCAGCAGTACCCAGGTAGCTAACTATGGCTACACCTTC. Translated, it gives CASSTQVANYGYTF. The genes are TRBV2 and TRBJ1-2; no clear D gene. With 5 bases removed from V and 0 bases from J, the gap between germline ends came to 10 bases. This CDR3 is 14 amino acids long. Germline-derived CDR1 and CDR2 are SNHLY and FYNNEI. Supplemented by reference TRBV2 and TRBJ1-2, the full variable domain reads EPEVTQTPSHQVTQMGQEVILRCVPISNHLYFYWYRQILGQKVEFLVSFYNNEISEKSEIFDDQFSVERPDGSNFTLKIRSTKLEDSAMYFCASSTQVANYGYTFGSGTRLTVV.

The CDR3 DNA follows: TGCAGCGTTGCAGAACCGGACTTAGATAATCAGCCCCAGCATTTT. Protein sequence: CSVAEPDLDNQPQHF. The genes are TRBV29-1 and TRBJ1-5; D ambiguous. With 4 bases removed from V and 4 bases from J, the gap between germline ends came to 17 bases. Germline-derived CDR1 and CDR2 are SQVTM and ANQGSEA. There are 15 residues in the CDR3.

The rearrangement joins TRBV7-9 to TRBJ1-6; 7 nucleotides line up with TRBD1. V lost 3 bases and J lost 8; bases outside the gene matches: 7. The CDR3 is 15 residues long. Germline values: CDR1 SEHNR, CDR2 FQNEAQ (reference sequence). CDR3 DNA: TGTGCCAGCAGCTTTACAGGGGCAATGGATTCACCCCTCCACTTT. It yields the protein CASSFTGAMDSPLHF.

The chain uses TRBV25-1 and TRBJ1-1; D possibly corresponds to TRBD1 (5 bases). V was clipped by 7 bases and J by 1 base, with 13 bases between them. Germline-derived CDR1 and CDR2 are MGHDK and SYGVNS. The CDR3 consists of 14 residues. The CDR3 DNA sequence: TGTGCCAGCATAGAGGGACGGGGGAACACTGAAGCTTTCTTT. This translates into CASIEGRGNTEAFF.

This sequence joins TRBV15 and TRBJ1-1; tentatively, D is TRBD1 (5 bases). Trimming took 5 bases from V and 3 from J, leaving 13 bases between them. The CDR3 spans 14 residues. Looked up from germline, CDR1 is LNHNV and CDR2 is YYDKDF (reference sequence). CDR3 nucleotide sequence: TGTGCCACCAGCGTGGGACGGACGTACACTGAAGCTTTCTTT. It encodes CATSVGRTYTEAFF.

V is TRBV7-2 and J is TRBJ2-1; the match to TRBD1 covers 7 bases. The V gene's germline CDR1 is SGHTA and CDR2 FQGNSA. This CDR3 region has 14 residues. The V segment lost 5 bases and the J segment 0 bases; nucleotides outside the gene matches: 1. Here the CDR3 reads CASSGTVSYNEQFF. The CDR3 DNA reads TGTGCCAGCAGCGGGACAGTCTCCTACAATGAGCAGTTCTTC.